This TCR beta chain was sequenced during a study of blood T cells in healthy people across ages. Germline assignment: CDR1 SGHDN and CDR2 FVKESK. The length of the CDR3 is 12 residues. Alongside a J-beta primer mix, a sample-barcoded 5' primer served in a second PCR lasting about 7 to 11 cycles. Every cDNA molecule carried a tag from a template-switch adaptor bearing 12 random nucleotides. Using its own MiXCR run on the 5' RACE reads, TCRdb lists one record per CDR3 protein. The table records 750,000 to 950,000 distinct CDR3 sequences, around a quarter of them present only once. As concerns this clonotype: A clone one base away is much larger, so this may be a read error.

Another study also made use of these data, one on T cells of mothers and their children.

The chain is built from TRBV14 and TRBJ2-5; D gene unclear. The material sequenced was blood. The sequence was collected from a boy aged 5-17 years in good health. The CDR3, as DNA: TGTGCCAGCAGCCAAGGCCAAGAGGCCCAGTACTTC. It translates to CASSQGQEAQYF.